This TCR beta chain was sequenced in a study of CD8 T cells in ankylosing spondylitis. Overall study findings and caveats: Seemingly distinctive of ankylosing spondylitis blood was a TCR beta motif formed by eight highly homologous variants. Disease-linked clones had a CD8+ phenotype and relatively low frequency in peripheral blood. Significantly higher representation of disease-linked clones was reported for matched ankylosing spondylitis synovial fluid.

Preparation of TCR beta libraries was done by quantitative 5'-RACE with molecular barcodes. A single record per CDR3 protein comes from TCRdb applying MiXCR to the 5' RACE reads. The sample yields approximately 440,000 distinct CDR3 sequences, about 15% seen once. The CDR3 loop spans 16 amino acids. The V gene lost 0 bases and the J gene lost 0 bases, with 8 bases spanning the gap. Per the germline V gene, CDR1 is LGHNA and CDR2 is YNFKEQ. Worth noting for this clonotype: The antigen is unknown.

The clonotype was recovered from a male donor with ankylosing spondylitis. The rearrangement links TRBV4-2 to TRBJ2-2, with D possibly matching TRBD2 (6 bases). The sequencing sample was made of blood, either unsorted or a sorted T cell fraction (not recorded which). The CDR3, as DNA: TGTGCCAGCAGCCAAGAGGGACTGTCGAACACCGGGGAGCTGTTTTTT. It encodes CASSQEGLSNTGELFF.